This T cell receptor beta chain was recorded in a study of T cell changes during pregnancy in multiple sclerosis. Only in-frame clones appear in the TCRdb table, and some are missing; sequencing was by immunoSEQ multiplex PCR. This sample has 50,000 to 75,000 clones, with roughly nine tenths found just once. Germline CDR1 and CDR2: LNHDA and SQIVND (reference sequence). Trimming removed 4 bases from V and 2 bases from J; junction bases left unmatched: 8. The CDR3 extends over 16 amino acids. This receptor was identified in a female donor in good health, enrolled as a control in a pregnancy study. The chain is built from TRBV19 and TRBJ1-2; 9 bases align to TRBD1. The starting material was peripheral blood, obtained in the first trimester of pregnancy. CDR3 amino acids: CASSTEQGAWNYGYTF. The CDR3 bases are TGTGCCAGTAGTACCGAACAGGGGGCCTGGAACTATGGCTACACCTTC.